This is a list of T cell receptor beta chains from one sample in a study of post-analysis software for immune sequencing data. TCRdb fed the PCR reads into MiXCR, producing one record per CDR3 protein. The sample records about half a million distinct CDR3 sequences, under 40% being singletons. Source material: blood. The origin of the receptors is a girl aged 2 to 17 with multiple sclerosis. Each CDR3 is given with its conserved first and last residue. D genes are given only for firm matches. Some rows mark clone size as missing; the rest say once, few, many or name a class of expanded clone.

>TRBJ1-1|.|TRBD1|TRBV18
CASSPGTGMGTEAFF
TGTGCCAGCTCACCCGGGACAGGGATGGGCACTGAAGCTTTCTTT
>TRBJ2-1|.|.|TRBV7-8
CAGSLAWADSYNEQFF
TGTGCCGGCAGCTTAGCGTGGGCTGACTCCTACAATGAGCAGTTCTTC
>TRBJ2-3|few|.|TRBV2
CASGQGDTDTQYF
TGTGCCTCGGGCCAAGGTGACACAGATACGCAGTATTTT
>TRBJ2-1|.|.|TRBV3-1
CASSQVLGAYNEQFF
TGTGCCAGCAGCCAAGTTCTGGGGGCCTACAATGAGCAGTTCTTC
>TRBJ2-7|.|TRBD2|TRBV5-5
CASSYGVGDYNEQYF
TGTGCCAGCAGCTACGGGGTGGGGGACTACAATGAGCAGTACTTC
>TRBJ1-2|.|.|TRBV6-5
CASSAEQGSYTF
TGTGCCAGCAGTGCAGAACAGGGCAGCTACACCTTC
>TRBJ2-1|few|TRBD2|TRBV7-2
CASSSGGVFSYNEQFF
TGTGCCAGCAGCTCGGGAGGGGTGTTCTCCTACAATGAGCAGTTCTTC
>TRBJ2-1|.|TRBD2|TRBV4-1
CASSQVGLAGPAGEFF
TGCGCCAGCAGCCAAGTGGGACTAGCGGGACCGGCGGGTGAGTTCTTC
>TRBJ2-3|.|.|TRBV12-3/TRBV12-4
CASSLAESSADAQYF
TGTGCCAGCAGTTTAGCGGAGTCTAGCGCAGATGCGCAGTATTTT
>TRBJ2-1|.|TRBD1|TRBV25-1
CASSEGQGVFHEQFF
TGTGCCAGCAGTGAAGGACAGGGGGTGTTCCATGAGCAGTTCTTC
>TRBJ2-3|few|TRBD1|TRBV7-8
CASSLALWFGGQGSPDTQYF
TGTGCCAGCAGCTTAGCGCTATGGTTTGGGGGACAGGGTTCCCCAGATACGCAGTATTTT
>TRBJ2-5|few|.|TRBV12-3/TRBV12-4
CASSASGSQETQYF
TGTGCCAGCAGTGCCTCCGGGTCCCAAGAGACCCAGTACTTC
>TRBJ2-1|few|TRBD2|TRBV7-3
CASSPIAGGSGEQFF
TGTGCCAGCAGCCCGATAGCGGGGGGTTCAGGGGAGCAGTTCTTC
>TRBJ2-7|few|TRBD2|TRBV19
CASSIRLAGDEQYF
TGTGCCAGTAGTATAAGGCTAGCGGGAGACGAGCAGTACTTC
>TRBJ2-1|few|.|TRBV6-6
CASSDPKGTHSQFF
TGTGCCAGCAGTGACCCAAAGGGGACCCACTCGCAGTTCTTC
>TRBJ2-7|many|.|TRBV4-1
CASSRVTGYEQYF
TGCGCCAGCAGCCGCGTCACAGGTTACGAGCAGTACTTC
>TRBJ2-3|.|TRBD2|TRBV7-2
CASSLDFSGGHSSTDTQYF
TGTGCCAGCAGCTTAGACTTTAGCGGGGGCCATTCTAGCACAGATACGCAGTATTTT
>TRBJ2-7|.|.|TRBV6-1
CASSEGGTEQYF
TGTGCCAGCAGTGAAGGGGGAACAGAGCAGTACTTC
>TRBJ2-7|.|TRBD1|TRBV7-9
CASSPGQGIYEQYF
TGTGCCAGCAGCCCGGGACAGGGGATTTACGAGCAGTACTTC
>TRBJ1-2|.|.|TRBV7-9
CASSPEGTDLYGYTF
TGTGCCAGCAGCCCCGAAGGGACCGACCTCTATGGCTACACCTTC
>TRBJ2-5|few|TRBD2|TRBV20-1
CSARPGGSLETQYF
TGCAGTGCTAGACCGGGGGGGTCGTTGGAGACCCAGTACTTC
>TRBJ2-5|few|TRBD2|TRBV6-6
CASRIIAGGPETQYF
TGTGCCAGCAGAATCATAGCGGGGGGGCCAGAGACCCAGTACTTC
>TRBJ2-7|.|.|TRBV7-9
CASSPRTVLPYEQYF
TGTGCCAGCAGCCCACGAACAGTTTTGCCGTACGAGCAGTACTTC
>TRBJ2-1|.|.|TRBV20-1
CSARMWALSSYNEQCF
TGCAGTGCTAGAATGTGGGCCTTGAGCTCCTACAATGAGCAGTGCTTC
>TRBJ1-5|.|TRBD1|TRBV6-5
CASSDGQGIRQPQHF
TGTGCCAGCAGTGACGGACAGGGGATACGGCAGCCCCAGCATTTT
>TRBJ2-5|.|.|TRBV27
CASSLLGGPETQYF
TGTGCCAGCAGTTTATTAGGGGGGCCTGAGACCCAGTACTTC
>TRBJ1-6|.|.|TRBV5-1
CASSPETGSSSPLHF
TGCGCCAGCAGTCCCGAAACAGGAAGCAGTTCACCCCTCCACTTT
>TRBJ2-4|few|.|TRBV5-1
CASSLGRTLAKNIQYF
TGCGCCAGCAGCTTGGGACGCACTCTAGCCAAAAACATTCAGTACTTC
>TRBJ1-3|.|.|TRBV5-5
CASSLRYSNSGNTIYF
TGTGCCAGCAGCTTGAGGTACTCTAACTCTGGAAACACCATATATTTT
>TRBJ2-3|.|.|TRBV5-6
CASSLGGLGTDTQYF
TGTGCCAGCAGCTTGGGGGGACTTGGCACAGATACGCAGTATTTT
>TRBJ1-4|.|.|TRBV29-1
CSVTWGHGSTERFF
.
>TRBJ2-1|few|.|TRBV20-1
CGANHPVQLDEQFF
TGCGGTGCAAACCATCCTGTCCAACTCGATGAGCAGTTCTTC
>TRBJ1-5|.|.|TRBV28
CASSSPLDSSYSNQPQHF
TGTGCCAGCAGCTCGCCTCTGGACAGCAGCTATAGCAATCAGCCCCAGCATTTT
>TRBJ1-1|few|TRBD1|TRBV25-1
CAGSGGGSWKSEAFF
TGTGCCGGCAGTGGAGGGGGCTCCTGGAAGTCTGAAGCTTTCTTT
>TRBJ2-3|.|TRBD2|TRBV29-1
CSVGTSGPDTQYF
TGCAGCGTTGGCACTAGCGGCCCAGATACGCAGTATTTT
>TRBJ2-1|few|TRBD1|TRBV7-9
CASSSLTGTDYNEQFF
TGTGCCAGCAGCTCACTTACCGGGACAGACTACAATGAGCAGTTCTTC
>TRBJ2-1|few|.|TRBV7-2
CASSGNPLALVEQVQFF
TGTGCCAGCAGCGGAAACCCCCTAGCGTTGGTCGAACAAGTGCAGTTCTTC
>TRBJ2-5|.|TRBD2|TRBV25-1
CASLSGGGEQYF
TGTGCCAGCCTCTCGGGGGGGGGAGAGCAGTACTTC
>TRBJ2-1|.|TRBD2|TRBV20-1
CSATRLAGSSYNEQFF
TGCAGTGCTACAAGACTAGCGGGGAGCTCCTACAATGAGCAGTTCTTC
>TRBJ2-1|.|.|TRBV18
CASSPGSRQTGEQFF
TGTGCCAGCTCACCAGGGTCTAGGCAAACGGGGGAGCAGTTCTTC
>TRBJ1-1|.|.|TRBV5-4
CASSLYVEMNTEAFF
TGTGCCAGCAGCTTGTACGTCGAGATGAACACTGAAGCTTTCTTT
>TRBJ2-1|.|.|TRBV5-1
CASSLVGSNEQFF
TGCGCCAGCAGCTTGGTAGGGTCCAATGAGCAGTTCTTC
>TRBJ2-5|few|TRBD2|TRBV5-1
CASSLTSGDLQETQYF
TGCGCCAGCAGCTTAACTAGCGGGGACCTTCAAGAGACCCAGTACTTC
>TRBJ2-2|.|TRBD2|TRBV12-3/TRBV12-4
CASSLAGLAGTGELFF
TGTGCCAGCAGTTTAGCAGGTCTAGCGGGCACCGGGGAGCTGTTTTTT
>TRBJ1-5|.|.|TRBV4-1
CASSQDQNSNQPQHF
TGCGCCAGCAGCCAAGACCAGAATAGCAATCAGCCCCAGCATTTT
>TRBJ1-2|.|TRBD1|TRBV5-1
CASSGTGGGYTF
TGCGCCAGCAGCGGGACAGGTGGCGGCTACACCTTC
>TRBJ2-3|.|TRBD1|TRBV29-1
CSVEGTGGVSADTQYF
TGCAGCGTTGAAGGGACAGGGGGCGTTTCGGCAGATACGCAGTATTTT
>TRBJ2-3|few|.|TRBV12-3/TRBV12-4
CASSPRVTTDMEYF
TGTGCCAGCAGTCCCAGAGTGACCACAGATATGGAGTATTTT
>TRBJ1-2|.|.|TRBV20-1
CSAREQGRYGYTF
TGCAGTGCTAGAGAACAGGGTCGGTATGGCTACACCTTC
>TRBJ2-7|.|TRBD1|TRBV29-1
CSGGTGYEQYF
TGCAGCGGCGGGACAGGCTACGAGCAGTACTTC
>TRBJ2-1|.|.|TRBV6-5
CASIGRGGEQFF
TGTGCCAGCATTGGCAGGGGGGGTGAGCAGTTCTTC
>TRBJ2-3|few|TRBD1|TRBV6-1
CASSAGTGGINTQYF
TGTGCCAGCAGTGCCGGGACAGGGGGCATCAATACGCAGTATTTT
>TRBJ2-6|few|.|TRBV5-1
CASSLEGGANVLTF
TGCGCCAGCAGCTTGGAGGGGGGGGCCAACGTCCTGACTTTC
>TRBJ1-2|.|TRBD1|TRBV3-1
CASSLLRGDYGYTF
TGTGCCAGCAGCCTCCTCAGGGGGGACTATGGCTACACCTTC